This T cell receptor (beta chain) was identified in a study of vaccination effects on CD4 cells after COVID-19. A remark on this clone: Its antigen is unidentified.

The study, taken as a whole, reports: Early timepoints after infection were absent, and convalescent patients were few in the study.

Data came from immunoSEQ multiplex PCR; TCRdb stores just in-frame clones and leaves some out. The profile shows over 55,000 clones, more than 80% of them singletons. V lost 2 bases and J lost 2, with 6 bases in between. This CDR3 is 13 amino acids long. Antigen-specific CD4+ T cells were first expanded with viral peptide pools by the ViraFEST assay and only then sequenced. Once cultured for nine to ten days, the cells underwent separation to obtain CD4+ T cells. The chain carries TRBV12-3 or TRBV12-4 and TRBJ2-5, with D hard to call. This specimen consisted of CD4+ T cells from PBMCs cultured with HCoV-229E spike peptides, obtained before COVID-19 vaccination. This TCR derives from a human donor who received a COVID-19 vaccine. CDR3: CASSLWSQETQYF. CDR3 DNA: TGTGCCAGCAGTTTATGGAGTCAAGAGACCCAGTACTTC.